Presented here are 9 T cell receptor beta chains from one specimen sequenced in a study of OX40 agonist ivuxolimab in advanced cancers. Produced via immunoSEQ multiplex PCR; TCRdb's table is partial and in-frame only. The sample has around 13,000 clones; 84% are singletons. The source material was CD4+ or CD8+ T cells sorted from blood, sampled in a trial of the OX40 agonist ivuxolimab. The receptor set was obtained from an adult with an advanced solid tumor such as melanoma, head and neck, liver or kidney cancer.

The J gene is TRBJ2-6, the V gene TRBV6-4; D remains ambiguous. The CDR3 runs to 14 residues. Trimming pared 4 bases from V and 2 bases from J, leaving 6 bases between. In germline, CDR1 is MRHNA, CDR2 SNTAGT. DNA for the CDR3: TGTGCCAGCAGTGGCGTTACTGGGGCCAACGTCCTGACTTTC. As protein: CASSGVTGANVLTF.

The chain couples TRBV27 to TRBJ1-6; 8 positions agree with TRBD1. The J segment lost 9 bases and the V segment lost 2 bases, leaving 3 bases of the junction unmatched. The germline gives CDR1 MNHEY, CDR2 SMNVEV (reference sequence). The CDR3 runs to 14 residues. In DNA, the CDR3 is TGTGCCAGCAGTTTAAGACAGGGGAGTTCACCCCTCCACTTT. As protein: CASSLRQGSSPLHF.

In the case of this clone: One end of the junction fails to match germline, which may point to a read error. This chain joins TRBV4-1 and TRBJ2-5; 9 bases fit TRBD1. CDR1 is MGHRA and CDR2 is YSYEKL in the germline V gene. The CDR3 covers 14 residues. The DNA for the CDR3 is TGCGCCAGCAGCAAAGAGACAGGGGGAGAGACCCAGTACTTC. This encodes CASSKETGGETQYF.

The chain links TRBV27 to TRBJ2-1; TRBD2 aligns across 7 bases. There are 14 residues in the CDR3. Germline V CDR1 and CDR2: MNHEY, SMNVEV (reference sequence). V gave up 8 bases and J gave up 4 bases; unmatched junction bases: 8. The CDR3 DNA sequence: TGTGCCAGCGGCGCTGGCGGGGGTTACAATGAGCAGTTCTTC. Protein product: CASGAGGGYNEQFF.

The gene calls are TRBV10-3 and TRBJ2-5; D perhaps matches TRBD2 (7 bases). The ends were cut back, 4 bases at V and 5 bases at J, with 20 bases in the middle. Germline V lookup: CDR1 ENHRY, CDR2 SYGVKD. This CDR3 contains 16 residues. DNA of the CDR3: TGTGCCATCAGTGCATCGGGGGGCGCAGGCATGGAGACCCAGTACTTC. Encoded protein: CAISASGGAGMETQYF.

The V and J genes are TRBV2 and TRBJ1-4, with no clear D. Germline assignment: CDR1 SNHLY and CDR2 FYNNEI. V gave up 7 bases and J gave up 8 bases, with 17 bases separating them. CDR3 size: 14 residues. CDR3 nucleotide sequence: TGTGCCAGCATCGGCCCCCTAGGGAGAGAAAAACTGTTTTTT. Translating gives CASIGPLGREKLFF.

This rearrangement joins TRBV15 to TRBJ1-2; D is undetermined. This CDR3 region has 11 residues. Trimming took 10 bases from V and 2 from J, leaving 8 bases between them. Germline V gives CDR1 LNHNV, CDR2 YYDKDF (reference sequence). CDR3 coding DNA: TGTGCCATCCTAGACAACTATGGCTACACCTTC. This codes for CAILDNYGYTF.

CDR3 coding DNA: TGTGCCAGCAGCTTAACCGACAGGTACCACTACGAGCAGTACTTC. Translating gives CASSLTDRYHYEQYF. The J gene is TRBJ2-7, the V gene TRBV11-2; perhaps TRBD1 as D (6 bases). CDR3 size: 15 residues. Deletions cut 2 bases from V and 3 bases from J, with 14 bases between. Germline values: CDR1 SGHAT, CDR2 FQNNGV.

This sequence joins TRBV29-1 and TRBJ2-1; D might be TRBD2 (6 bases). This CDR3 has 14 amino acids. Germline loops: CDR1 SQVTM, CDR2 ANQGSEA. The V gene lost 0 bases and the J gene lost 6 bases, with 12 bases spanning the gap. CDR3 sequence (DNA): TGCAGCGTTGAAGAGGCGGGGTCGAGCAATGAGCAGTTCTTC. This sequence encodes CSVEEAGSSNEQFF.